Listed here is a single TCR beta chain. What it recognizes is unknown. Other DNA sequences of this sample code for an identical CDR3. Treatment denoted: oral pan-JAK inhibitor, 5-10 mg twice daily. The sample originates from a study of CD8+ T cells in alopecia areata. Following extraction, RNA underwent reverse transcription to cDNA, which served as the sequencing template. Assay: immunoSEQ multiplex PCR; the TCRdb copy retains only in-frame clones and omits some. Here the sample spans some 200,000 clones, roughly 44% being singletons. Findings and caveats of the study: Clonality was higher in lesional than normal scalp, especially in alopecia totalis/universalis.

The sequence came from a human donor with alopecia areata. The sample here was CD4+ T cells sorted from blood, taken at approximately week 37, from a patient treated with tofacitinib.

The CDR3 region is CASSLKETQYF. The CDR3 region has the DNA TGTGCCAGCAGCTTAAAAGAGACCCAGTACTTC. The V and J genes are TRBV7-2 and TRBJ2-5; D unresolved. The V gene's germline CDR1 is SGHTA and CDR2 FQGNSA. Trimming stripped 2 bases from V and 3 bases from J, with 1 base between. The CDR3 sequence is 11 residues long.